These 25 T cell receptor beta chains were sequenced from one sample in a study of metastatic and nonmetastatic thyroid tumors. TCRdb re-called the PCR reads with MiXCR. The sample includes over 15,000 clones, approximately 25% seen only once; the top ten take about 23%. There were no patients who had received any treatment before thyroid surgery. The sample taken for sequencing was tumor tissue. All receptors derive from a female donor with papillary thyroid cancer or a benign thyroid nodule (not recorded which). Some clones in this sample may be carry-over from other donors' samples.

This clone was counted between two and nine times. A read error may produce the germline difference seen at one junction end. The gene calls are TRBV9 and TRBJ2-6, with 9 bases fitting TRBD1. This CDR3 region has 17 residues. The germline CDR1 and CDR2 sequences are SGDLS and YYNGEE. The CDR3 here is CASSVLDRGSGSNVLTF. In DNA, the CDR3 is TGTGCCAGCAGCGTTTTGGACAGGGGTTCTGGGTCCAACGTCCTGACTTTC.

This clone rates as large. The genes are TRBV20-1 and TRBJ2-7; D might be TRBD2 (6 bases). V lost 1 base to trimming and J lost 1 base, with 14 bases between them. CDR3 size: 15 residues. CDR1 is DFQATT, CDR2 SNEGSKA, per germline (reference sequence). CDR3 protein: CSARGGAVWSYEQYF. DNA of the CDR3: TGCAGTGCTAGAGGCGGGGCGGTCTGGTCCTACGAGCAGTACTTC.

The chain is built from TRBV5-6 and TRBJ2-2; D uncertain. This CDR3 has 12 amino acids. Germline V gene data show CDR1 as SGHDT and CDR2 as YYEEEE. V was trimmed by 0 bases and J by 6 bases, leaving 3 bases between them. The CDR3 bases are TGTGCCAGCAGCTTGGTTTCCGGGGAGCTGTTTTTT. Translated, it gives CASSLVSGELFF.

The chain uses TRBV11-2 and TRBJ2-1; no reliable D call. Trimming removed 5 bases from V and 0 bases from J, with 11 bases in between. CDR3 length equals 15 residues. CDR1 is SGHAT, CDR2 FQNNGV, per germline. CDR3 coding DNA: TGTGCCAGCAGCCCCGGACGGAGCTCCTACAATGAGCAGTTCTTC. As protein: CASSPGRSSYNEQFF. Combining the CDR3 with reference TRBV11-2 and TRBJ2-1 gives the whole variable domain EAGVAQSPRYKIIEKRQSVAFWCNPISGHATLYWYQQILGQGPKLLIQFQNNGVVDDSQLPKDRFSAERLKGVDSTLKIQPAKLEDSAVYLCASSPGRSSYNEQFFGPGTRLTVL.

The rearrangement uses TRBV4-2 and TRBJ2-2; 11 nucleotides match TRBD2. Trimming at V came to 4 bases and at J to 2 bases, leaving 6 bases not matched to a gene. The CDR3 has 17 amino acids. CDR1 and CDR2 from the germline V gene are LGHNA and YNFKEQ. CDR3 DNA sequence: TGTGCCAGCAGCCCGCTGGGACTAGCGGCAAACACCGGGGAGCTGTTTTTT. It translates to CASSPLGLAANTGELFF.

On this clone: At one of its ends the junction is not consistent with the germline gene, which may arise from a read error. The V call is TRBV20-1, the J call TRBJ2-3; D is unresolved. Germline CDR1 DFQATT, CDR2 SNEGSKA (reference sequence). The CDR3 has 15 amino acids. CDR3: CIACRESVSTDTQYF. The CDR3 bases are TGCATTGCTTGCCGCGAAAGCGTGAGCACAGATACGCAGTATTTT.

Relative to its sample, this clone is medium-sized. The chain couples TRBV6-1 to TRBJ1-5; the D gene is possibly TRBD1 (6 bases). V was pared by 5 bases and J by 0 bases, with 11 bases between. The CDR3 has 15 amino acids. In germline, CDR1 is MNHNS, CDR2 SASEGT. CDR3 nucleotides: TGTGCCAGCAGTCGGCAGGGACATAGCAATCAGCCCCAGCATTTT. Protein sequence: CASSRQGHSNQPQHF.

Sample share makes this clone medium-sized. Germline is not matched at one junction end, which may reflect a read error. The rearrangement joins TRBV2 to TRBJ1-2; possibly TRBD1 for D (5 bases). The CDR3 is 12 amino acids. CDR1 SNHLY and CDR2 FYNNEI come from the germline V gene. Written as DNA, the CDR3 is TGTGCCAGCACCCTATCTTGGACGGGGGATGTATTC. It translates to CASTLSWTGDVF.

The table lists this clone with many counts. The chain recombines TRBV3-1 with TRBJ2-7; 10 positions match TRBD2. V dropped 0 bases and J dropped 4; count of bases not matched to a gene: 3. The CDR3 spans 15 residues. CDR1 and CDR2 (germline): LGHDT, YNNKEL (reference sequence). CDR3 sequence: CASSQDPAGGYEQYF. The CDR3 region has the DNA TGTGCCAGCAGCCAAGATCCAGCGGGAGGGTACGAGCAGTACTTC.

This clone occurred once. One end of the junction fails to match germline, which may point to a read error. This chain connects TRBV24-1 to TRBJ2-3; D is unclear. Germline V gives CDR1 KGHDR, CDR2 SFDVKD. The CDR3 is made up of 14 amino acids. CDR3 sequence (DNA): TGTGTCACCAGCCCCTCATGGGGCACAGATACGCAGTATTTT. Its protein is CVTSPSWGTDTQYF.

This clone was picked up a small number of times. The chain is built from TRBV12-3 or TRBV12-4 and TRBJ1-2; 8 positions agree with TRBD1. This CDR3 region has 16 residues. V was clipped by 4 bases and J by 6 bases; unmatched bases: 13. This CDR3 reads CASSSGPSTGEHGYTF. The CDR3 DNA follows: TGTGCCAGCAGTTCTGGCCCCTCGACAGGGGAGCATGGCTACACCTTC.

This clone showed up many times. The chain employs TRBV6-2 or TRBV6-3 and TRBJ2-6, with D tentatively TRBD1 (5 bases). The V gene's germline CDR1 is MNHEY and CDR2 SVGEGT. The length of the CDR3 is 20 residues. Trimming cost V 0 bases and J 0 bases, with 18 bases left between them. For the CDR3, the DNA is TGTGCCAGCAGTTACTCGCTCTTTCGGCAGACAGCCTCTGGGGCCAACGTCCTGACTTTC. It is translated as CASSYSLFRQTASGANVLTF.

This clone was detected ten times or more. The chain is built from TRBV19 and TRBJ1-1, with no clear D. V was shortened by 7 bases and J by 0 bases, with 15 bases between the two germline ends. Germline V lookup: CDR1 LNHDA, CDR2 SQIVND (reference sequence). The CDR3 runs to 15 residues. CDR3 sequence (DNA): TGTGCCAGTAAAGAGCGTAAAGCCATGAACACTGAAGCTTTCTTT. Protein sequence: CASKERKAMNTEAFF.

The V call is TRBV6-1, the J call TRBJ2-5; tentative D call: TRBD1 (5 bases). V lost 7 bases, J lost 1 base, and 10 bases lay in between. This CDR3 region has 13 residues. Germline V lookup: CDR1 MNHNS, CDR2 SASEGT. CDR3 nucleotide sequence: TGTGCCAGCACGAGGACACGCCAAGAGACCCAGTACTTC. Translating it yields CASTRTRQETQYF.

This clone was seen only a few times. The chain uses TRBV7-9 and TRBJ2-1; 7 nucleotides agree with TRBD1. This CDR3 has 12 amino acids. Germline loops: CDR1 SEHNR, CDR2 FQNEAQ (reference sequence). The V gene end was trimmed by 1 base and the J gene end by 10 bases; junction bases not matched to a gene: 1. CDR3 sequence (DNA): TGTGCCAGCAGCTTAGGGGACAGAGAGCAGTTCTTC. Translating gives CASSLGDREQFF. Full variable domain (outside the CDR3, taken from reference TRBV7-9 and TRBJ2-1): DTGVSQNPRHKITKRGQNVTFRCDPISEHNRLYWYRQTLGQGPEFLTYFQNEAQLEKSRLLSDRFSAERPKGSFSTLEIQRTEQGDSAMYLCASSLGDREQFFGPGTRLTVL.

This clone was found many times. V usage is TRBV28 and J usage is TRBJ1-1; no firm D call. Trimming left V 7 bases short and J 0 bases short, with 9 bases between. Germline assignment: CDR1 MDHEN and CDR2 SYDVKM. The CDR3 contains 13 residues. CDR3 sequence reads: CASIARLNTEAFF. For the CDR3, the DNA is TGTGCCAGCATAGCCCGCCTGAACACTGAAGCTTTCTTT. Variable domain in full (rest from reference TRBV28 and TRBJ1-1): DVKVTQSSRYLVKRTGEKVFLECVQDMDHENMFWYRQDPGLGLRLIYFSYDVKMKEKGDIPEGYSVSREKKERFSLILESASTNQTSMYLCASIARLNTEAFFGQGTRLTVV.

This chain uses TRBV12-3 or TRBV12-4 with TRBJ2-7; TRBD2 might be the D (5 bases). V was pared by 7 bases and J by 0 bases, with 10 bases between. The CDR3 spans 13 residues. CDR3 sequence reads: CASISDFSYEQYF. In DNA form, the CDR3 reads TGTGCCAGCATTTCGGACTTCTCCTACGAGCAGTACTTC.

Many counts were recorded for this clone. V and J are TRBV20-1 and TRBJ2-2; D is ambiguous. The V gene's germline CDR1 is DFQATT and CDR2 SNEGSKA (reference sequence). V shed 2 bases and J shed 9 bases, with 16 bases lying between them. This CDR3 contains 14 residues. The CDR3: CSARQRHPTRELFF. CDR3 coding DNA: TGCAGTGCTAGACAACGCCACCCGACCCGGGAGCTGTTTTTT.

This clone is deemed medium-sized. This chain connects TRBV28 to TRBJ1-2; 7 nucleotides agree with TRBD1. CDR3 length equals 14 residues. V lost 7 bases and J lost 4; bases outside the gene matches: 9. From germline, CDR1 is MDHEN and CDR2 SYDVKM. CDR3 DNA: TGTGCCAGCATCTCAGGGGGATCTCCCTATGGCTACACCTTC. This codes for CASISGGSPYGYTF.

The sample holds many counts of this clone. The chain combines TRBV7-9 with TRBJ2-3; the D is unclear. V was cut by 1 base and J by 0 bases, with 5 bases left in between. Germline-derived CDR1 and CDR2 are SEHNR and FQNEAQ (reference sequence). This CDR3 contains 14 residues. The CDR3 reads CASSLVDSTDTQYF. Written as DNA, the CDR3 is TGTGCCAGCAGCTTAGTGGACAGCACAGATACGCAGTATTTT.

This clone was seen many times. The gene calls are TRBV2 and TRBJ2-7; maybe TRBD1 (6 bases). Trimming removed 2 bases from V and 0 bases from J, with 8 bases in between. This CDR3 has 14 amino acids. The V gene's germline CDR1 is SNHLY and CDR2 FYNNEI. CDR3 sequence reads: CASSETGHSYEQYF. The CDR3 DNA follows: TGTGCCAGCAGTGAAACGGGACACTCCTACGAGCAGTACTTC.

This clone has more than one count but fewer than ten. The CDR3 coding sequence is TGTGCCAGCAGTTACGGAGGATGGGGAAGTAATGAGCAGTTCTTC. It yields the protein CASSYGGWGSNEQFF. The chain employs TRBV6-6 and TRBJ2-1; a possible D gene is TRBD2 (5 bases). There are 15 residues in the CDR3. Trimming took 2 bases from V and 7 from J, leaving 15 bases between them. Germline-derived CDR1 and CDR2 are MNHNY and SVGAGI (reference sequence).

With respect to this clone: At one end the junction does not follow the germline gene, possibly because of a read error. The chain has TRBV20-1 and TRBJ1-4, with TRBD1 matching over 7 bases. The CDR3 sequence is 14 residues long. In germline, CDR1 is DFQATT, CDR2 SNEGSKA (reference sequence). The DNA of the CDR3 is TGCAGTGCTAGAGATAACAGGGGCCATGAAAAACTGTTCTTT. Protein product: CSARDNRGHEKLFF.

This clone has ten or more counts. The gene calls are TRBV5-1 and TRBJ2-3; 7 bases agree with TRBD2. Germline loops: CDR1 SGHRS, CDR2 YFSETQ. This CDR3 region has 13 residues. With V trimmed by 4 bases and J by 5 bases, 4 bases remained unmatched. The CDR3 here is CASSAGTKDTQYF. CDR3 nucleotides: TGCGCCAGCAGCGCCGGGACTAAAGATACGCAGTATTTT.

This clone was counted ten times or more. The CDR3 nucleotides read TGCAGTGCTAGCGGTAACAGTCCTTCAGATACGCAGTATTTT. It yields the protein CSASGNSPSDTQYF. The chain employs TRBV20-1 and TRBJ2-3; D not resolved. Looked up from germline, CDR1 is DFQATT and CDR2 is SNEGSKA (reference sequence). V was shortened by 3 bases and J by 4 bases, with 14 bases between the two germline ends. The CDR3 runs 14 residues.